These 15 T cell receptor beta chains came from one sample sequenced in a study of neurological immune-mediated disorders. TCRdb processed the 5' RACE reads anew with MiXCR; each CDR3 protein has one entry. The data hold more than 35,000 distinct CDR3 sequences, with approximately 10% observed a single time. Sequencing used PBMCs. These receptors originate from a woman in her twenties or thirties with HTLV-1-associated myelopathy (HAM/TSP).

This clonotype has ten or more counts. The chain joins TRBV5-1 to TRBJ1-2; D is possibly TRBD1 (5 bases). The CDR3 has 15 amino acids. Trimming shortened V by 1 base and J by 4 bases, and 14 bases separated the two germline ends. Germline V lookup: CDR1 SGHRS, CDR2 YFSETQ. In DNA, the CDR3 is TGCGCCAGCAGCTTGAGCGGGGGTGGCCCCTATGGCTACACCTTC. It yields the protein CASSLSGGGPYGYTF.

This clonotype was detected only a few times. This rearrangement joins TRBV12-3 or TRBV12-4 to TRBJ1-1; a weak D match, TRBD1 (5 bases). Between the trimmed V and J ends, which lost 3 bases and 4 bases, there was a span of 9 bases. The CDR3 length is 13 residues. CDR3 region: CASSFHGGTEAFF. In DNA, the CDR3 is TGTGCCAGCAGTTTCCACGGGGGCACTGAAGCTTTCTTT.

This clonotype was counted many times. The chain employs TRBV7-2 and TRBJ1-6; D gene ambiguous. The CDR3 extends over 13 amino acids. Germline V gives CDR1 SGHTA, CDR2 FQGNSA. Between the trimmed V and J ends, which lost 2 bases and 10 bases, there was a span of 9 bases. DNA of the CDR3: TGTGCCAGCAGCTTAAAGGAAGGGTCACCCCTCCACTTT. Protein product: CASSLKEGSPLHF.

This clonotype was observed at least ten times. This rearrangement joins TRBV20-1 to TRBJ2-3; D gene uncertain. The germline gives CDR1 DFQATT, CDR2 SNEGSKA (reference sequence). The CDR3 runs 12 residues. Trimming cost V 5 bases and J 2 bases, with 8 bases left between them. The CDR3 spells CSAQENTDTQYF. In DNA form, the CDR3 reads TGCAGTGCTCAGGAGAACACAGATACGCAGTATTTT.

This clonotype appeared many times. The chain recombines TRBV5-6 with TRBJ2-3; 7 bases agree with TRBD1. In germline, CDR1 is SGHDT, CDR2 YYEEEE. Losses at the gene ends were 0 bases for V and 1 base for J; bases not matched to a gene: 8. The length of the CDR3 is 17 residues. The CDR3 is CASSLVVLGTGTDTQYF. For the CDR3, the DNA is TGTGCCAGCAGCTTGGTAGTCCTTGGGACAGGCACAGATACGCAGTATTTT.

This clonotype was recorded many times. V and J are TRBV3-1 and TRBJ1-5, with D unresolved. There are 13 residues in the CDR3. Trimming shortened V by 3 bases and J by 3 bases, and 6 bases separated the two germline ends. Germline CDR1 and CDR2: LGHDT and YNNKEL (reference sequence). The CDR3 protein is CASSQGTNQPQHF. DNA for the CDR3: TGTGCCAGCAGCCAGGGTACCAATCAGCCCCAGCATTTT.

This clonotype was seen at least ten times. The chain uses TRBV6-6 and TRBJ2-3; 11 bases map to TRBD2. The CDR3 is 19 residues long. Germline V gene sequence: CDR1 MNHNY, CDR2 SVGAGI (reference sequence). V was clipped by 6 bases and J by 0 bases; unmatched bases: 14. The CDR3: CASRLRYSGGDTSTDTQYF. CDR3 nucleotide sequence: TGTGCCAGCAGACTCCGCTATAGCGGGGGGGACACTAGCACAGATACGCAGTATTTT.

Ten or more counts support this clonotype. The V call is TRBV20-1, the J call TRBJ2-5; 9 nucleotides agree with TRBD1. The V segment lost 5 bases and the J segment 9 bases; nucleotides outside the gene matches: 10. CDR3 size: 13 residues. Germline lookup yields CDR1 DFQATT and CDR2 SNEGSKA (reference sequence). DNA of the CDR3: TGCAGTGCTTTGGCCGGGACAGGGAGGCCCCAGTACTTC. This gives the protein CSALAGTGRPQYF.

This clonotype counts as medium-sized (0.01 to 0.1%). CDR3 nucleotide sequence: TGCAGTGCTAGAGCCCAGGGATGGGAGCAGTACTTC. Its protein is CSARAQGWEQYF. The chain has TRBV20-1 and TRBJ2-7; D possibly corresponds to TRBD1 (5 bases). The ends were cut back, 1 base at V and 7 bases at J, with 11 bases in the middle. This CDR3 spans 12 amino acids. Germline lookup yields CDR1 DFQATT and CDR2 SNEGSKA (reference sequence).

The sample holds many counts of this clonotype. The rearrangement links TRBV12-3 or TRBV12-4 to TRBJ2-7; D gene ambiguous. CDR3 size: 14 residues. Trimming removed 2 bases from V and 0 bases from J, with 8 bases in between. CDR3 nucleotides: TGTGCCAGCAGTTTACCTCCCCACTCCTACGAGCAGTACTTC. This translates into CASSLPPHSYEQYF.

This clonotype was picked up many times. The chain employs TRBV9 and TRBJ1-3; D remains ambiguous. CDR3 length: 15 amino acids. CDR1 and CDR2 (germline): SGDLS, YYNGEE. The V end was cut by 4 bases, the J end by 2 bases, with 13 bases between. The CDR3 nucleotides read TGTGCCAGCAGCCTTACTCCGGTGCCTGGAAACACCATATATTTT. Protein: CASSLTPVPGNTIYF.

CDR3 in amino acids: CASSFDSRTGNQPQHF. The CDR3 DNA reads as TGTGCCAGCAGCTTTGATTCTCGGACAGGGAATCAGCCCCAGCATTTT. The chain uses TRBV5-5 and TRBJ1-5; 8 bases match TRBD1. Germline lookup yields CDR1 SGHKS and CDR2 YYEKEE (reference sequence). Germline trimming cut 2 bases from V and 4 bases from J; bases unmatched to any gene: 8. The CDR3 length is 16 residues.

This clonotype was picked up many times. V gene TRBV20-1 combines with J gene TRBJ1-2; TRBD1 is a possible D gene (6 bases). This CDR3 contains 16 residues. The germline V gene encodes CDR1 DFQATT and CDR2 SNEGSKA (reference sequence). The V end lost 5 bases, the J end lost 6 bases, and 25 bases lay between the germline ends. CDR3 sequence reads: CSAARDRIITSNGYTF. CDR3 nucleotides: TGCAGTGCTGCACGTGACAGGATCATAACTTCAAATGGCTACACCTTC.

This clonotype was detected many times. The J gene is TRBJ2-3, the V gene TRBV4-2; D remains ambiguous. The CDR3 has 13 residues. Germline-derived CDR1 and CDR2 are LGHNA and YNFKEQ. V lost 0 bases and J lost 5, with 6 bases in between. The CDR3 DNA reads TGTGCCAGCAGCCAAGATCTGAAAGATACGCAGTATTTT. Protein sequence: CASSQDLKDTQYF.

A few counts support this clonotype. The V gene is TRBV4-2, the J gene TRBJ2-3; weak D call: TRBD2 (6 bases). Germline assignment: CDR1 LGHNA and CDR2 YNFKEQ. This CDR3 spans 15 amino acids. V was clipped by 0 bases and J by 6 bases, with 13 bases between them. The CDR3 is CASSQDGTGDDTQYF. CDR3 in DNA: TGTGCCAGCAGCCAAGATGGGACTGGGGACGATACGCAGTATTTT.